Below are 21 T cell receptor beta chains sequenced from a single sample in a study of shared clonotypes between healthy human individuals. TCRdb's table, derived via immunoSEQ multiplex PCR, lists solely in-frame clones and lacks some. Of around 2.1 million clones in the sample, approximately 94% were seen once. Sequenced material: naive CD4+ T cells sorted from blood. Subset noted: CD45RA+ positively selected. All receptors come from a young man in good health.

On this clone: This same CDR3 is encoded by further DNA sequences in the sample. The CDR3 nucleotides are TGTGCCAGCAGTCAGACAGGGGGCTGGGAGGCTTTCTTT. Encoded protein: CASSQTGGWEAFF. This chain uses TRBV6-5 with TRBJ1-1, with TRBD1 identical over 10 bases. The CDR3 spans 13 residues. Germline trimming cut 5 bases from V and 11 bases from J; bases unmatched to any gene: 8. CDR1 is MNHEY, CDR2 SVGAGI, per germline.

The sample holds one count of this clone. This rearrangement joins TRBV7-8 to TRBJ2-3; D ambiguous. Trimming left V 3 bases short and J 6 bases short, with 7 bases between. The CDR3 contains 12 residues. Germline CDR1 is SGHVS and CDR2 is FQNEAQ. For the CDR3, the DNA is TGTGCCAGCAGCTTTATTGAGGATACGCAGTATTTT. Its translation is CASSFIEDTQYF.

The sample holds one count of this clone. Other nucleotide sequences from this sample produce the same CDR3. The chain links TRBV7-9 to TRBJ2-3; D gene ambiguous. Germline CDR1 reads SEHNR; CDR2 reads FQNEAQ (reference sequence). This CDR3 has 14 residues. Trimming stripped 0 bases from V and 3 bases from J, with 7 bases between. CDR3 bases: TGTGCCAGCAGCTTAGCGCCCGGTACAGATACGCAGTATTTT. The encoded protein is CASSLAPGTDTQYF.

The CDR3 loop reads CASSVLAGSSYNEQFF. DNA for the CDR3: TGTGCCAGCAGCGTTCTAGCGGGGTCCTCCTACAATGAGCAGTTCTTC. The genes are TRBV9 and TRBJ2-1; TRBD2 aligns across 9 bases. The V and J ends lost 2 bases and 0 bases, in that order; junction bases with no gene match: 3. CDR3 length: 16 amino acids. Germline values: CDR1 SGDLS, CDR2 YYNGEE.

The rearrangement joins TRBV5-1 to TRBJ1-1; 9 bases are shared with TRBD1. Germline V CDR1 and CDR2: SGHRS, YFSETQ. This CDR3 has 15 amino acids. The ends lost 3 bases at V and 3 bases at J; junction bases unmatched: 6. For the CDR3, the DNA is TGCGCCAGCAGCTCCCCGGGACAGGGAGACACTGAAGCTTTCTTT. This sequence encodes CASSSPGQGDTEAFF. The full variable domain, with the rest looked up from reference TRBV5-1 and TRBJ1-1, is KAGVTQTPRYLIKTRGQQVTLSCSPISGHRSVSWYQQTPGQGLQFLFEYFSETQRNKGNFPGRFSGRQFSNSRSEMNVSTLELGDSALYLCASSSPGQGDTEAFFGQGTRLTVV.

This rearrangement joins TRBV6-1 to TRBJ1-5; no firm D call. The CDR3 sequence is 12 residues long. Germline V gene data show CDR1 as MNHNS and CDR2 as SASEGT. Trimming left V 6 bases short and J 6 bases short, with 9 bases between. The CDR3 nucleotides read TGTGCCAGCAGCCTGCCGGCTCAGCCCCAGCATTTT. Amino acids: CASSLPAQPQHF.

The V gene is TRBV18, the J gene TRBJ2-5, with 7 bases identical to TRBD2. This CDR3 has 16 amino acids. V shed 0 bases and J 5 bases; nucleotides not matched to a gene: 9. The germline gives CDR1 KGHSH, CDR2 LQKENI. The CDR3 DNA follows: TGTGCCAGCTCACCACCCCGGGCCGACGGGAGGGAGACCCAGTACTTC. Residues: CASSPPRADGRETQYF.

The rearrangement joins TRBV7-6 to TRBJ2-2, with D unresolved. V was clipped by 2 bases and J by 2 bases, with 9 bases between them. The CDR3 is 15 amino acids. The germline gives CDR1 SGHVS, CDR2 FNYEAQ. CDR3 DNA: TGTGCCAGCAGCTTACGCTCACTAAACACCGGGGAGCTGTTTTTT. It is translated as CASSLRSLNTGELFF. The full variable domain, with the rest looked up from reference TRBV7-6 and TRBJ2-2, is GAGVSQSPRYKVTKRGQDVALRCDPISGHVSLYWYRQALGQGPEFLTYFNYEAQQDKSGLPNDRFSAERPEGSISTLTIQRTEQRDSAMYRCASSLRSLNTGELFFGEGSRLTVL.

The V call is TRBV30, the J call TRBJ2-1; 7 bases fit TRBD1. The CDR3 totals 12 residues. Germline V CDR1 and CDR2: GTSNPN, SVGIG (reference sequence). After removal of 0 bases from V and 9 bases from J, the junction contained 2 bases not matched to a gene. This CDR3 reads CAWSVQGVEQFF. CDR3 nucleotides: TGTGCCTGGAGTGTCCAGGGGGTTGAGCAGTTCTTC.

This chain links TRBV7-2 with TRBJ1-2; no clear D gene. V gave up 6 bases and J gave up 2 bases, with 16 bases separating them. The CDR3 covers 15 residues. The germline gives CDR1 SGHTA, CDR2 FQGNSA. CDR3 DNA sequence: TGTGCCAGCAGTTTACCCCCGGGCCTGAACTATGGCTACACCTTC. Encoded protein: CASSLPPGLNYGYTF.

As regards this clone: This sample also contains other DNA sequences that code for the same CDR3. The chain couples TRBV6-5 to TRBJ1-1; D might be TRBD1 (5 bases). The CDR3 is 13 residues long. V shed 3 bases and J shed 5 bases, with 10 bases lying between them. Germline loops: CDR1 MNHEY, CDR2 SVGAGI. The DNA for the CDR3 is TGTGCCAGCAGTTATGGGGGGAGGACTGAAGCTTTCTTT. Encoded protein: CASSYGGRTEAFF.

The chain recombines TRBV7-9 with TRBJ1-6, with D unresolved. The germline CDR1 and CDR2 sequences are SEHNR and FQNEAQ (reference sequence). Deletions cut 1 base from V and 2 bases from J, with 6 bases between. The CDR3 totals 15 residues. CDR3 in amino acids: CASSLGAAYNSPLHF. CDR3 nucleotides: TGTGCCAGCAGCTTAGGGGCAGCCTATAATTCACCCCTCCACTTT.

This sequence joins TRBV10-2 and TRBJ2-1, with D possibly TRBD2 on 5 matching bases. The CDR3 has 13 residues. Trimming took off 6 bases at V and 0 bases at J, with 6 bases between the two ends. Germline V gene sequence: CDR1 WSHSY, CDR2 SAAADI. The CDR3 DNA reads as TGCGCCAGCAGACGGGGCTCCTACAATGAGCAGTTCTTC. It is translated as CASRRGSYNEQFF.

V is TRBV5-4 and J is TRBJ1-3; 8 nucleotides agree with TRBD1. The CDR3 runs to 14 residues. Germline V gene data show CDR1 as SGHNT and CDR2 as YYREEE (reference sequence). Trimming at V came to 4 bases and at J to 2 bases, leaving 2 bases not matched to a gene. The CDR3 sequence is CASSPTGAGNTIYF. The CDR3 DNA reads as TGTGCCAGCAGCCCGACAGGGGCTGGAAACACCATATATTTT.

V gene TRBV19 combines with J gene TRBJ1-2; D possibly corresponds to TRBD1 (5 bases). The length of the CDR3 is 14 residues. Germline V gene data show CDR1 as LNHDA and CDR2 as SQIVND (reference sequence). Trimming left V 6 bases short and J 6 bases short, with 17 bases between. CDR3 nucleotide sequence: TGTGCCAGTAGCATTAGGCCCGGGGCGGATGGCTACACCTTC. Residues: CASSIRPGADGYTF.

The J gene is TRBJ1-1, the V gene TRBV6-5; no reliable D call. Looked up from germline, CDR1 is MNHEY and CDR2 is SVGAGI. The CDR3 covers 14 residues. Trimming shortened V by 3 bases and J by 2 bases, and 10 bases separated the two germline ends. The CDR3 is CASSYGRSNTEAFF. The CDR3 coding sequence is TGTGCCAGCAGTTATGGCAGATCAAACACTGAAGCTTTCTTT.

The V call is TRBV4-1, the J call TRBJ1-6; D remains ambiguous. The CDR3 length is 14 residues. The germline V gene has CDR1 MGHRA and CDR2 YSYEKL. V was cut by 5 bases and J by 7 bases, with 12 bases left in between. In nucleotides, the CDR3 is TGCGCCAGCAGCTTTCCGTTCCTAAATTCACCCCTCCACTTT. The encoded protein is CASSFPFLNSPLHF.

V usage is TRBV4-1 and J usage is TRBJ2-3; D perhaps matches TRBD2 (6 bases). CDR3 length: 13 residues. Germline lookup yields CDR1 MGHRA and CDR2 YSYEKL. Trimming stripped 3 bases from V and 5 bases from J, with 9 bases between. DNA of the CDR3: TGCGCCAGCAGCCACCCGGGGGAAGATACGCAGTATTTT. It is translated as CASSHPGEDTQYF.

The chain's CDR3 is CASSVSSRETQYF. CDR3 nucleotides: TGTGCCAGCAGCGTATCTTCTAGGGAGACCCAGTACTTC. V usage is TRBV9 and J usage is TRBJ2-5; D call uncertain. The germline gives CDR1 SGDLS, CDR2 YYNGEE. V was clipped by 1 base and J by 5 bases, with 9 bases between them. The CDR3 totals 13 residues.

The V gene is TRBV29-1, the J gene TRBJ2-7; 7 positions agree with TRBD1. The germline gives CDR1 SQVTM, CDR2 ANQGSEA. J lost 5 bases, V lost 6 bases, and 4 bases had no gene match. This CDR3 is built from 11 residues. In DNA, the CDR3 is TGCAGCGTAACAGACAGGGACGAGCAGTACTTC. This gives the protein CSVTDRDEQYF.

The chain has TRBV5-4 and TRBJ2-7, with 9 positions matching TRBD1. The CDR3 runs 16 residues. The J segment lost 0 bases and the V segment lost 4 bases, leaving 8 bases of the junction unmatched. CDR1 is SGHNT, CDR2 YYREEE, per germline (reference sequence). CDR3 coding DNA: TGTGCCAGCAGCCAAGAACAGGGGGCACCCTCCTACGAGCAGTACTTC. Protein: CASSQEQGAPSYEQYF.